These 25 T cell receptor beta chains were sequenced from one sample in a study of blood T cells in healthy people across ages. A J-beta primer mix and a sample-barcoded 5' primer were used in a second PCR of roughly 6 to 11 cycles. TCRdb called the 5' RACE reads again in MiXCR, with one record for every CDR3 protein. This sample has about 400,000 distinct CDR3 sequences, with about 49% found just once. The sample comprised blood. These receptors came from a man aged 55 to 70 in good health.

The chain links TRBV29-1 to TRBJ2-5, with D possibly being TRBD1 (6 bases). The V and J ends lost 6 bases and 4 bases respectively, with 15 bases between them. Germline V gene data show CDR1 as SQVTM and CDR2 as ANQGSEA. The CDR3 has 13 residues. Here the CDR3 DNA reads TGCAGCGTCCGAGCAGGGGCGACAGAGACCCAGTACTTC. Translating gives CSVRAGATETQYF.

V gene TRBV20-1 combines with J gene TRBJ2-1; TRBD1 or TRBD2 may be the D gene (6 bases each). V lost 6 bases to trimming and J lost 2 bases, with 17 bases between them. Per the germline V gene, CDR1 is DFQATT and CDR2 is SNEGSKA (reference sequence). The CDR3 has 15 residues. This chain's CDR3 is CSAPPGATPYNEQFF. CDR3 coding DNA: TGCAGTGCCCCCCCGGGGGCAACGCCCTACAATGAGCAGTTCTTC.

This clonotype showed up just a few times. This chain's CDR3 is CSVEYDYYGYTF. As DNA, the CDR3 is TGCAGCGTTGAGTATGATTACTATGGCTACACCTTC. The V gene is TRBV29-1, the J gene TRBJ1-2, with D unresolved. V lost 3 bases, J lost 3 bases, and 8 bases lay in between. This CDR3 is 12 amino acids long. Germline CDR1 and CDR2: SQVTM and ANQGSEA.

This clonotype turned up a few times. The V gene is TRBV3-1, the J gene TRBJ2-7, with 7 bases matching TRBD1. Unmatched junction bases numbered 11, after V lost 0 bases and J lost 6 bases. CDR3 size: 16 residues. Germline V gene data show CDR1 as LGHDT and CDR2 as YNNKEL (reference sequence). CDR3 nucleotides: TGTGCCAGCAGCCAAGACACTCGACAGGGACGGGGCGAGCAGTACTTC. It yields the protein CASSQDTRQGRGEQYF.

J is TRBJ2-3 and V is TRBV4-1, with D perhaps given as TRBD1 or TRBD2 (5 bases each). This CDR3 has 14 amino acids. V was clipped by 3 bases and J by 6 bases, with 13 bases between them. The V gene's germline CDR1 is MGHRA and CDR2 YSYEKL. This CDR3 reads CASSQGTVGDTQYF. The CDR3, as DNA: TGCGCCAGCAGCCAGGGGACGGTTGGGGATACGCAGTATTTT.

The CDR3 DNA reads as TGCAGCGCAGAAGGACAGGGGGCGACTGAAGCTTTCTTT. Its protein is CSAEGQGATEAFF. The V and J genes are TRBV29-1 and TRBJ1-1; 11 bases map to TRBD1. The CDR3 length is 13 residues. CDR1 is SQVTM and CDR2 is ANQGSEA in the germline V gene. The V segment lost 7 bases and the J segment 5 bases; nucleotides outside the gene matches: 6.

J is TRBJ1-2 and V is TRBV28; possibly TRBD1 for D (6 bases). The CDR3 contains 12 residues. Germline CDR1 is MDHEN and CDR2 is SYDVKM. V lost 5 bases and J 8 bases, leaving 12 bases between the germline ends. CDR3 amino acids: CASSGQWEGYTF. The CDR3 DNA reads TGTGCCAGCAGTGGACAGTGGGAAGGCTACACCTTC.

This clonotype occurred a few times. V is TRBV7-6 and J is TRBJ2-7; tentative D call: TRBD2 (6 bases). CDR1 and CDR2 (germline): SGHVS, FNYEAQ. CDR3 length equals 16 residues. Trimming cost V 0 bases and J 0 bases, with 12 bases left between them. This chain's CDR3 is CASSLAVARGSYEQYF. DNA of the CDR3: TGTGCCAGCAGCTTAGCCGTAGCGCGGGGCTCCTACGAGCAGTACTTC. The full variable domain, its missing parts supplied by reference TRBV7-6 and TRBJ2-7, is GAGVSQSPRYKVTKRGQDVALRCDPISGHVSLYWYRQALGQGPEFLTYFNYEAQQDKSGLPNDRFSAERPEGSISTLTIQRTEQRDSAMYRCASSLAVARGSYEQYFGPGTRLTVT.

The rearrangement joins TRBV28 to TRBJ2-4; weak D call: TRBD1 (6 bases). The DNA end favors TRBJ2-7, so the J call may be wrong. Germline CDR1 reads MDHEN; CDR2 reads SYDVKM. The CDR3 loop spans 12 amino acids. The CDR3 reads CASQQGSGEQYF. In DNA, the CDR3 is TGTGCCAGCCAACAGGGATCTGGCGAGCAGTACTTC.

The genes are TRBV30 and TRBJ1-1, with a weak D call TRBD1 (5 bases). The CDR3 has 15 residues. V dropped 8 bases and J dropped 4 bases, with 23 bases sitting between them. Germline assignment: CDR1 GTSNPN and CDR2 SVGIG (reference sequence). The CDR3 DNA follows: TGTGCCAGACTCTCTCCAGGGAATGGAGCCACTGAAGCTTTCTTT. Translated, it gives CARLSPGNGATEAFF.

This clonotype has a handful of counts. V and J are TRBV15 and TRBJ2-5; D is unclear. The CDR3 length is 14 residues. CDR1 LNHNV and CDR2 YYDKDF come from the germline V gene (reference sequence). Between the trimmed V and J ends, which lost 2 bases and 5 bases, there was a span of 12 bases. For the CDR3, the DNA is TGTGCCACCAGCAGATCCAACCAGGCCGAGACCCAGTACTTC. Translation gives CATSRSNQAETQYF.

V gene TRBV24-1 combines with J gene TRBJ2-3, with D perhaps assigned TRBD1 or TRBD2 (5 bases each). V dropped 10 bases and J dropped 9 bases, with 25 bases sitting between them. CDR3 length: 15 amino acids. Per germline, CDR1 KGHDR and CDR2 SFDVKD. CDR3 sequence (DNA): TGTGCCACGGAAGAGGGGTACTCGGGGAGTGGGACGCAGTATTTT. This translates into CATEEGYSGSGTQYF.

The rearrangement joins TRBV7-2 to TRBJ2-5; 9 bases fit TRBD1. The CDR3 spans 17 residues. The V gene end was trimmed by 8 bases and the J gene end by 0 bases; junction bases not matched to a gene: 13. Germline values: CDR1 SGHTA, CDR2 FQGNSA. The CDR3 nucleotides are TGTGCCAGCCGCTCCCGGACAGGGGTTGGGGACCAAGAGACCCAGTACTTC. Translating it yields CASRSRTGVGDQETQYF.

V gene TRBV20-1 combines with J gene TRBJ1-1; D perhaps matches TRBD1 (5 bases). Germline lookup yields CDR1 DFQATT and CDR2 SNEGSKA (reference sequence). V dropped 3 bases and J dropped 0 bases, with 14 bases sitting between them. The CDR3 totals 15 residues. CDR3 amino acids: CSARDRGGMNTEAFF. The CDR3 coding sequence is TGCAGTGCTAGGGATCGGGGGGGAATGAACACTGAAGCTTTCTTT.

This clonotype occurred many times. This may come from a read error, since a much larger clone is one base off. The chain links TRBV6-6 to TRBJ2-5; tentatively, D is TRBD2 (5 bases). Germline CDR1 MNHNY, CDR2 SVGAGI (reference sequence). The CDR3 loop spans 15 amino acids. Trimming shortened V by 7 bases and J by 11 bases, and 26 bases separated the two germline ends. The CDR3 sequence is CASTLSGGASNEQYF. The CDR3 region has the DNA TGTGCCAGCACCCTAAGCGGTGGAGCCTCCAATGAGCAGTACTTC.

This clonotype was observed a handful of times. The rearrangement uses TRBV12-3 or TRBV12-4 and TRBJ2-4; D gene uncertain. This CDR3 region has 13 residues. Trimming took off 6 bases at V and 8 bases at J, with 14 bases between the two ends. CDR3 in DNA: TGTGCCAGCAGCCTCAATCCAGGAGACATTCAGTACTTC. Residues: CASSLNPGDIQYF.

The CDR3: CASSPGRSQETQYF. CDR3 DNA: TGTGCCAGCTCCCCGGGACGGAGTCAAGAGACCCAGTACTTC. This chain connects TRBV18 to TRBJ2-5; D tentatively reads TRBD1 or TRBD2 (5 bases each). V shed 6 bases and J shed 2 bases, with 13 bases lying between them. CDR3 length equals 14 residues. In germline, CDR1 is KGHSH, CDR2 LQKENI.

This clonotype was recorded a few times. V usage is TRBV5-1 and J usage is TRBJ2-1, with 7 bases aligning to TRBD1. Germline V CDR1 and CDR2: SGHRS, YFSETQ. Trimming cost V 4 bases and J 8 bases; bases outside gene matches: 6. The CDR3 runs to 13 residues. CDR3 sequence (DNA): TGCGCCAGCAGCGTGGATACAGGGGATGAGCAGTTCTTC. Translation gives CASSVDTGDEQFF.

V and J are TRBV7-9 and TRBJ1-4; D gene unclear. This CDR3 region has 13 residues. Germline V lookup: CDR1 SEHNR, CDR2 FQNEAQ (reference sequence). The germline V and J ends were trimmed by 5 bases and 6 bases, with 10 bases remaining between them. Here the CDR3 reads CASSRASDEKLFF. Written as DNA, the CDR3 is TGTGCCAGCAGCAGGGCTTCCGATGAAAAACTGTTTTTT. The variable domain in full, with the rest retrieved from reference TRBV7-9 and TRBJ1-4, is DTGVSQNPRHKITKRGQNVTFRCDPISEHNRLYWYRQTLGQGPEFLTYFQNEAQLEKSRLLSDRFSAERPKGSFSTLEIQRTEQGDSAMYLCASSRASDEKLFFGSGTQLSVL.

The rearrangement uses TRBV5-1 and TRBJ2-7; 8 bases are a match to TRBD1. J gave up 6 bases and V 3 bases, and 11 bases lay outside the gene matches. CDR1 is SGHRS, CDR2 YFSETQ, per germline. This CDR3 is built from 15 residues. CDR3 protein: CASSSVPGQVSEQYF. CDR3 nucleotides: TGCGCCAGCAGCTCGGTGCCGGGACAGGTCTCCGAGCAGTACTTC.

At least ten counts were recorded for this clonotype. V usage is TRBV6-1 and J usage is TRBJ1-2, with 9 bases fitting TRBD1. Per the germline V gene, CDR1 is MNHNS and CDR2 is SASEGT. The J segment lost 8 bases and the V segment lost 6 bases, leaving 13 bases of the junction unmatched. This CDR3 region has 15 residues. CDR3 in DNA: TGTGCCAGCAGACCCGGACAGGGGCTGACGAGGGGCTACACCTTC. Its protein product is CASRPGQGLTRGYTF.

The rearrangement uses TRBV28 and TRBJ2-1, with TRBD2 identical over 7 bases. CDR3 length: 14 amino acids. Germline assignment: CDR1 MDHEN and CDR2 SYDVKM. Unmatched junction bases numbered 11, after V lost 8 bases and J lost 7 bases. DNA for the CDR3: TGTGCCAGCTCTCTGGCGGGAGTGCAGAATGAGCAGTTCTTC. Encoded protein: CASSLAGVQNEQFF.

V is TRBV7-9 and J is TRBJ2-3; D is possibly TRBD2 (6 bases). V lost 5 bases, J lost 5 bases, and 14 bases lay in between. The CDR3 is 14 residues long. Germline V gene lookup returns CDR1 SEHNR and CDR2 FQNEAQ (reference sequence). CDR3 nucleotides: TGTGCCAGCAGCGTAAACCAGGGAGGAGATACGCAGTATTTT. Translating gives CASSVNQGGDTQYF.

This clonotype was detected only a few times. The V call is TRBV7-2, the J call TRBJ2-1; a possible D gene is TRBD2 (5 bases). V was clipped by 4 bases and J by 7 bases, with 11 bases between them. The CDR3 runs 13 residues. From germline, CDR1 is SGHTA and CDR2 FQGNSA. The CDR3 loop reads CASSSYSGNEQFF. In DNA, the CDR3 is TGTGCCAGCAGCTCCTATTCGGGGAATGAGCAGTTCTTC.

This clonotype was counted a few times. V gene TRBV4-3 combines with J gene TRBJ2-7; 13 bases fit TRBD2. Germline V CDR1 and CDR2: LGHNA, YSLEER. The CDR3 loop spans 15 amino acids. Trimming cost V 4 bases and J 4 bases; bases outside gene matches: 4. This chain's CDR3 is CASSLGLAGFYEQYF. Written as DNA, the CDR3 is TGCGCCAGCAGCCTGGGACTAGCGGGATTTTACGAGCAGTACTTC.